This T cell receptor (beta chain) was profiled in a study of cytomegalovirus exposure and HLA in healthy donors. On this clone: As yet, its antigen is unknown.

Findings of the study overall: Later findings reportedly placed an Asian-associated ancestry cluster below the approximately 670-donor mean for N-insertions. In a later analysis, compared with equally common non-associated chains, HLA-associated beta chains were more expanded. Productive rates of about 90% or about 30% were seen for most TCR beta V segments in an earlier analysis.

With V trimmed by 6 bases and J by 3 bases, 5 bases remained unmatched. Per the germline V gene, CDR1 is MNHEY and CDR2 is SVGAGI. CDR3 length: 15 residues. Researchers ran the PCR with 60 Vbeta and 13 Jbeta primers. TCRdb's table, derived via immunoSEQ multiplex PCR, lists solely in-frame clones and lacks some. Found here are more than 250,000 clones, about 90% of them singletons; the top ten hold about 2.3%. Material: PBMCs. This rearrangement joins TRBV6-5 to TRBJ2-7, with 13 bases matching TRBD2. The origin of this receptor is a woman aged 18-29 years in good health and CMV-seronegative. CDR3 DNA sequence: TGTGCCAGCAGATTCCGACTAGCGGGGGGCTACGAGCAGTACTTC. Its translation: CASRFRLAGGYEQYF.